This is a list of T cell receptor beta chains from one sample in a study of T-cell reconstitution after alpha-beta-depleted transplantation in children. One entry per CDR3 protein results from TCRdb running MiXCR on the PCR reads. Of a few hundred thousand distinct CDR3 sequences listed, under 13% were seen once; the top ten hold roughly 27%. Sequenced material: PBMCs, taken before TCRalphabeta/CD19-depleted stem cell transplant. The receptors come from a child under two years old with acute myeloid leukemia, due to receive a stem cell transplant. CDR3s include the opening cysteine and the closing phenylalanine or tryptophan. A D gene is named only where the DNA matches it firmly. The size entry is marked missing in some rows and otherwise reads once, few, many or a size class.

cdr3_length: 14
d_call: .
v_call: TRBV3-1
j_call: TRBJ2-7
clone_size: many
cdr3_aa: CASSQGFRSYEQYF
cdr3_nt: TGTGCCAGCAGCCAAGGGTTTAGGTCCTACGAGCAGTACTTC

cdr3_length: 16
d_call: .
v_call: TRBV5-1
j_call: TRBJ1-4
clone_size: many
cdr3_aa: CASSRGLQGSSEKLFF
cdr3_nt: TGCGCCAGCAGCCGGGGGCTACAGGGTTCGTCTGAAAAACTGTTTTTT

cdr3_length: 10
d_call: .
v_call: TRBV29-1
j_call: TRBJ1-1
clone_size: many
cdr3_aa: CSVADTEAFF
cdr3_nt: TGCAGTGTTGCGGACACTGAAGCTTTCTTT

cdr3_length: 15
d_call: .
v_call: TRBV9
j_call: TRBJ2-1
clone_size: many
cdr3_aa: CASSLGGYTYNEQFF
cdr3_nt: TGTGCCAGCAGCCTAGGAGGGTATACCTACAATGAGCAGTTCTTC

cdr3_length: 14
d_call: TRBD1
v_call: TRBV20-1
j_call: TRBJ1-2
clone_size: many
cdr3_aa: CSAGDLQGVYGYTF
cdr3_nt: TGCAGTGCTGGCGACCTACAGGGGGTGTATGGCTACACCTTC

cdr3_length: 12
d_call: .
v_call: TRBV12-3/TRBV12-4
j_call: TRBJ1-2
clone_size: .
cdr3_aa: CASSPQKVNYTF
cdr3_nt: TGTGCCAGCAGTCCTCAGAAAGTAAACTACACCTTC

cdr3_length: 14
d_call: .
v_call: TRBV18
j_call: TRBJ2-7
clone_size: many
cdr3_aa: CASSREVTPYEQYF
cdr3_nt: TGTGCCAGCTCAAGGGAGGTGACACCCTACGAGCAGTACTTC

cdr3_length: 15
d_call: TRBD1
v_call: TRBV7-9
j_call: TRBJ1-2
clone_size: many
cdr3_aa: CASSLEGTGAGGYTF
cdr3_nt: TGTGCCAGCAGCTTAGAGGGAACAGGGGCCGGCGGCTACACCTTC

cdr3_length: 12
d_call: .
v_call: TRBV21-1
j_call: TRBJ2-7
clone_size: many
cdr3_aa: CANWDRDYEQYF
cdr3_nt: TGTGCCAACTGGGACAGGGACTACGAGCAGTACTTC

cdr3_length: 13
d_call: .
v_call: TRBV6-2/TRBV6-3
j_call: TRBJ1-1
clone_size: many
cdr3_aa: CASSYQGSTEAFF
cdr3_nt: TGTGCCAGCAGTTACCAGGGATCCACTGAAGCTTTCTTT

cdr3_length: 13
d_call: .
v_call: TRBV5-4
j_call: TRBJ2-1
clone_size: .
cdr3_aa: CASSPQRARTQFF
cdr3_nt: TGTGCCAGCAGCCCCCAGCGGGCCAGAACACAGTTCTTC

cdr3_length: 14
d_call: .
v_call: TRBV5-1
j_call: TRBJ1-1
clone_size: many
cdr3_aa: CASSPQVFDTEAFF
cdr3_nt: TGCGCCAGCAGCCCCCAGGTTTTTGACACTGAAGCTTTCTTT

cdr3_length: 11
d_call: .
v_call: TRBV10-2
j_call: TRBJ1-1
clone_size: many
cdr3_aa: CASEGDTEAFF
cdr3_nt: TGCGCCAGCGAGGGGGACACTGAAGCTTTCTTT

cdr3_length: 14
d_call: .
v_call: TRBV12-3/TRBV12-4
j_call: TRBJ2-2
clone_size: many
cdr3_aa: CASSLRANTGELFF
cdr3_nt: TGTGCCAGCAGTCTTAGGGCGAACACCGGGGAGCTGTTTTTT

cdr3_length: 16
d_call: TRBD1
v_call: TRBV7-9
j_call: TRBJ2-1
clone_size: many
cdr3_aa: CASSPLQGRGDNEQFF
cdr3_nt: TGTGCCAGCAGCCCCCTACAGGGGCGAGGAGACAATGAGCAGTTCTTC

cdr3_length: 15
d_call: TRBD1
v_call: TRBV12-3/TRBV12-4
j_call: TRBJ2-1
clone_size: .
cdr3_aa: CASSFGTVNYNEQFF
cdr3_nt: TGTGCCAGCAGTTTCGGGACAGTGAATTACAATGAGCAGTTCTTC

cdr3_length: 16
d_call: TRBD2
v_call: TRBV5-1
j_call: TRBJ2-1
clone_size: many
cdr3_aa: CASSLVGEGSYNEQFF
cdr3_nt: TGCGCCAGCAGCTTGGTGGGGGAGGGCTCCTACAATGAGCAGTTCTTC

cdr3_length: 14
d_call: .
v_call: TRBV20-1
j_call: TRBJ2-7
clone_size: many
cdr3_aa: CSARDLDSSYEQYF
cdr3_nt: TGCAGTGCTAGAGATCTTGATTCTTCCTACGAGCAGTACTTC

cdr3_length: 16
d_call: TRBD2
v_call: TRBV7-2
j_call: TRBJ2-1
clone_size: many
cdr3_aa: CASSLGGLGISNEQFF
cdr3_nt: TGTGCCAGCAGCTTAGGGGGACTAGGGATATCAAATGAGCAGTTCTTC

cdr3_length: 15
d_call: .
v_call: TRBV19
j_call: TRBJ2-2
clone_size: many
cdr3_aa: CASSIESLVTGELFF
cdr3_nt: TGTGCCAGTAGTATAGAGAGTCTAGTAACCGGGGAGCTGTTTTTT

cdr3_length: 16
d_call: TRBD2
v_call: TRBV20-1
j_call: TRBJ2-3
clone_size: .
cdr3_aa: CSARDRASGGLDTQYF
cdr3_nt: TGTAGTGCTAGAGACAGGGCTAGCGGGGGGTTAGATACGCAGTATTTT

cdr3_length: 14
d_call: .
v_call: TRBV20-1
j_call: TRBJ2-4
clone_size: many
cdr3_aa: CSARPGLAKNIQYF
cdr3_nt: TGCAGTGCTAGACCGGGACTAGCCAAAAACATTCAGTACTTC

cdr3_length: 16
d_call: .
v_call: TRBV5-1
j_call: TRBJ1-6
clone_size: many
cdr3_aa: CASSLEPGGGTSPLHF
cdr3_nt: TGCGCCAGCAGCTTGGAGCCTGGAGGAGGCACTTCACCCCTCCACTTT

cdr3_length: 19
d_call: .
v_call: TRBV7-8
j_call: TRBJ1-5
clone_size: many
cdr3_aa: CASSLGGLRIKYSNQPQHF
cdr3_nt: TGTGCCAGCAGCTTAGGAGGTCTGCGGATCAAATATAGCAATCAGCCCCAGCATTTT

cdr3_length: 14
d_call: .
v_call: TRBV5-1
j_call: TRBJ2-5
clone_size: many
cdr3_aa: CASSLDSTEETQYF
cdr3_nt: TGCGCCAGCAGCTTGGATTCGACAGAAGAGACCCAGTACTTC

cdr3_length: 12
d_call: TRBD1
v_call: TRBV20-1
j_call: TRBJ2-5
clone_size: many
cdr3_aa: CSGAGQGETQYF
cdr3_nt: TGCAGTGGCGCCGGACAGGGAGAGACCCAGTACTTC

cdr3_length: 14
d_call: .
v_call: TRBV5-5
j_call: TRBJ2-3
clone_size: many
cdr3_aa: CASSVLGGTDTQYF
cdr3_nt: TGTGCCAGCAGCGTGCTGGGGGGAACAGATACGCAGTATTTT

cdr3_length: 13
d_call: TRBD1
v_call: TRBV10-3
j_call: TRBJ1-5
clone_size: many
cdr3_aa: CAITRDRGEPQHF
cdr3_nt: TGTGCCATCACCAGGGACAGGGGTGAGCCCCAGCATTTT

cdr3_length: 15
d_call: .
v_call: TRBV20-1
j_call: TRBJ1-5
clone_size: many
cdr3_aa: CSASPRSGVNQPQHF
cdr3_nt: TGCAGTGCTTCCCCCAGGAGCGGGGTCAATCAGCCCCAGCATTTT

cdr3_length: 15
d_call: .
v_call: TRBV28
j_call: TRBJ2-1
clone_size: .
cdr3_aa: CASTWRLGLSNEQFF
cdr3_nt: TGTGCCAGCACCTGGCGACTAGGTCTCAGCAATGAGCAGTTCTTC

cdr3_length: 15
d_call: TRBD1
v_call: TRBV12-3/TRBV12-4
j_call: TRBJ1-5
clone_size: many
cdr3_aa: CASSRTGHSNQPQHF
cdr3_nt: TGTGCCAGCAGCCGGACAGGTCATAGCAATCAGCCCCAGCATTTT

cdr3_length: 15
d_call: TRBD2
v_call: TRBV5-1
j_call: TRBJ2-7
clone_size: many
cdr3_aa: CASSRTSGRTGEQYF
cdr3_nt: TGCGCCAGCAGCCGAACTAGCGGGAGAACGGGGGAGCAGTACTTC

cdr3_length: 14
d_call: .
v_call: TRBV5-6
j_call: TRBJ1-4
clone_size: many
cdr3_aa: CASSRVSTNEKLFF
cdr3_nt: TGTGCCAGCAGCCGGGTCTCAACTAATGAAAAACTGTTTTTT

cdr3_length: 13
d_call: .
v_call: TRBV29-1
j_call: TRBJ1-5
clone_size: many
cdr3_aa: CSVVASSNQPQHF
cdr3_nt: TGCAGCGTCGTAGCCAGTAGCAATCAGCCCCAGCATTTT

cdr3_length: 13
d_call: .
v_call: TRBV29-1
j_call: TRBJ1-2
clone_size: many
cdr3_aa: CSVEVGQNYGYTF
cdr3_nt: TGCAGCGTTGAAGTGGGCCAGAACTATGGCTACACCTTC

cdr3_length: 17
d_call: .
v_call: TRBV2
j_call: TRBJ2-2
clone_size: .
cdr3_aa: CASSEPESSGNTGELFF
cdr3_nt: TGTGCCAGCAGTGAACCCGAGTCCTCGGGGAACACCGGGGAGCTGTTTTTT

cdr3_length: 16
d_call: .
v_call: TRBV29-1
j_call: TRBJ2-6
clone_size: many
cdr3_aa: CSVKPTGTEGANVLTF
cdr3_nt: TGCAGCGTGAAGCCGACAGGTACGGAAGGGGCCAACGTCCTGACTTTC

cdr3_length: 15
d_call: .
v_call: TRBV28
j_call: TRBJ1-6
clone_size: many
cdr3_aa: CASRIVNRENSPLHF
cdr3_nt: TGTGCCAGCAGAATCGTAAACAGGGAGAATTCACCCCTCCACTTT

cdr3_length: 12
d_call: .
v_call: TRBV3-1
j_call: TRBJ2-7
clone_size: many
cdr3_aa: CASSPTDYEQYF
cdr3_nt: TGTGCCAGCAGCCCCACGGACTACGAGCAGTACTTC

cdr3_length: 11
d_call: .
v_call: TRBV5-6
j_call: TRBJ2-1
clone_size: many
cdr3_aa: CASSQGNEQFF
cdr3_nt: TGTGCCAGCAGCCAAGGGAATGAGCAGTTCTTC

cdr3_length: 14
d_call: .
v_call: TRBV28
j_call: TRBJ2-6
clone_size: many
cdr3_aa: CASSLLPGANVLTF
cdr3_nt: TGTGCCAGCAGTTTACTACCTGGGGCCAACGTCCTGACTTTC